Below, 9 T cell receptor beta chains from the same sample are listed, as sequenced in a study of T-cell memory formation after mild COVID-19. TCRdb used MiXCR to reprocess the 5' RACE reads, holding one entry per CDR3 protein. This repertoire shows about 340,000 distinct CDR3 sequences, around 14% found once; its top ten account for around 22%. The sequenced sample consisted of PBMCs or a T cell subset sorted from them (not recorded which). The origin of the receptors is a man between 18 and 35 years old who had mild COVID-19 (a few samples of this study predate the infection). Cell type and time point are not known.

This clonotype showed up many times. The rearrangement uses TRBV4-1 and TRBJ2-1; TRBD2 is a possible D gene (5 bases). Germline V gene lookup returns CDR1 MGHRA and CDR2 YSYEKL. The V and J ends lost 0 bases and 10 bases respectively, with 19 bases between them. This CDR3 comprises 16 residues. As DNA, the CDR3 is TGCGCCAGCAGCCAAGAGGAAAGCGGACCCCAATTGGAGCAGTTCTTC. Translated: CASSQEESGPQLEQFF.

This chain connects TRBV7-8 to TRBJ1-1, with a weak D call TRBD1 (6 bases). Germline V gene data show CDR1 as SGHVS and CDR2 as FQNEAQ. Trimming cost V 3 bases and J 3 bases, with 8 bases left between them. The CDR3 loop spans 13 amino acids. DNA for the CDR3: TGTGCCAGCAGCTTGACAGGTCACACTGAAGCTTTCTTT. Its translation is CASSLTGHTEAFF. Full variable domain (missing parts from reference TRBV7-8 and TRBJ1-1): GAGVSQSPRYKVAKRGQDVALRCDPISGHVSLFWYQQALGQGPEFLTYFQNEAQLDKSGLPSDRFFAERPEGSVSTLKIQRTQQEDSAVYLCASSLTGHTEAFFGQGTRLTVV.

The rearrangement joins TRBV18 to TRBJ2-7, with 13 bases fitting TRBD2. The V and J ends lost 4 bases and 5 bases, in that order; junction bases with no gene match: 8. Per germline, CDR1 KGHSH and CDR2 LQKENI. This CDR3 has 16 residues. Here the CDR3 reads CASSLTGTSGVNEQYV. CDR3 DNA: TGTGCCAGCTCACTCACCGGGACTAGCGGGGTTAACGAGCAGTACGTC.

This clonotype was seen a few times. The V gene is TRBV18, the J gene TRBJ2-6; D remains unclear. Looked up from germline, CDR1 is KGHSH and CDR2 is LQKENI. The V and J ends lost 4 bases and 2 bases respectively, with 9 bases between them. The CDR3 length is 15 residues. CDR3 coding DNA: TGTGCCAGCTCACTGGCAACGACTGGGGCCAACGTCCTGACTTTC. Translation: CASSLATTGANVLTF.

The chain recombines TRBV20-1 with TRBJ1-6; tentatively, D is TRBD1 (5 bases). Germline V gene lookup returns CDR1 DFQATT and CDR2 SNEGSKA (reference sequence). The CDR3 covers 13 residues. The V gene lost 7 bases and the J gene lost 7 bases, with 14 bases spanning the gap. CDR3 protein: CSGTGAVNSPLHF. Written as DNA, the CDR3 is TGCAGTGGTACTGGGGCGGTCAATTCACCCCTCCACTTT.

This clonotype occurred a few times. This chain joins TRBV12-3 or TRBV12-4 and TRBJ2-2; D could derive from TRBD1 or TRBD2 (5 bases each). Deletions cut 1 base from V and 1 base from J, with 7 bases between. The CDR3 spans 15 residues. In nucleotides, the CDR3 is TGTGCCAGCAGTTTAGTGGGGGAGAACACCGGGGAGCTGTTTTTT. Translating gives CASSLVGENTGELFF.

This clonotype was seen just once. This CDR3 is CASSQGAASSYNEQFF. CDR3 in DNA: TGTGCCAGCAGCCAAGGCGCTGCCAGCTCCTACAATGAGCAGTTCTTC. The gene calls are TRBV16 and TRBJ2-1; D not resolved. The V gene's germline CDR1 is KGHSY and CDR2 FQNENV. CDR3 length: 16 amino acids. Trimming removed 2 bases from V and 0 bases from J, with 11 bases in between.

This clonotype appeared many times. The chain is built from TRBV11-2 and TRBJ2-1; unclear D gene. V was pared by 5 bases and J by 0 bases, with 17 bases between. Germline CDR1 reads SGHAT; CDR2 reads FQNNGV. The CDR3 length is 17 residues. The DNA of the CDR3 is TGTGCCAGCAGCCCTTTCAGTGGTCGGAGCTCCTACAATGAGCAGTTCTTC. Translating it yields CASSPFSGRSSYNEQFF.

The chain combines TRBV5-1 with TRBJ2-1; perhaps TRBD2 as D (6 bases). The CDR3 runs 17 residues. V lost 3 bases to trimming and J lost 0 bases, with 16 bases between them. Germline CDR1 is SGHRS and CDR2 is YFSETQ. Written as DNA, the CDR3 is TGCGCCAGCAGCTGGGGTCATCTCGGGAGCTCCTACAATGAGCAGTTCTTC. Residues: CASSWGHLGSSYNEQFF.